This record looks at one T cell receptor (beta chain) sequence and its context. The data derive from a study of blood T cell dynamics during melanoma immunotherapy. Repertoires were generated with immunoSEQ multiplex PCR, while TCRdb's copy carries only in-frame clones and drops some. Here the sample spans around 13,000 clones, around 85% being singletons. Time point of the sample: pre-treatment baseline. Sampling occurred pretreatment (T0) and at week 3 (W3), after cycle one of checkpoint blockade. The sequence came from a human donor with melanoma. The sample was blood, taken from a patient treated with checkpoint blockade.

The CDR3 loop reads CASSLGTSGREGDYYEQYF. The CDR3 DNA follows: TGTGCCAGCAGCCTCGGGACTAGCGGGAGAGAGGGGGATTACTACGAGCAGTACTTC. This chain links TRBV5-4 with TRBJ2-7; 14 bases fit TRBD2. Per germline, CDR1 SGHNT and CDR2 YYREEE (reference sequence). V lost 4 bases to trimming and J lost 3 bases; unmatched junction nucleotides: 15. The CDR3 consists of 19 residues.